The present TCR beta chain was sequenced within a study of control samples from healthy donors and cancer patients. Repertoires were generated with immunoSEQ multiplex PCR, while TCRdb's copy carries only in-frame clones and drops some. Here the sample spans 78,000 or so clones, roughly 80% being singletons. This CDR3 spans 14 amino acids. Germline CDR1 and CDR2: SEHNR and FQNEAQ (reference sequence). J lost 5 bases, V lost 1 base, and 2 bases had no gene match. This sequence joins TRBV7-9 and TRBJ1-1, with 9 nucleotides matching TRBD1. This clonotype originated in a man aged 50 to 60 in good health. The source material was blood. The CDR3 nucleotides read TGTGCCAGCAGCTTAGAACAGGGGGCAACTGAAGCTTTCTTT. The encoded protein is CASSLEQGATEAFF.